The 10 T cell receptor beta chains given below trace back to one sample, sequenced in a study of blood T cell repertoires in COVID-19. Data came from immunoSEQ multiplex PCR; TCRdb stores just in-frame clones and leaves some out. The sample carries 250,000 to 300,000 clones, approximately 90% recorded once. Source material: peripheral blood. These receptors all stem from a woman aged 45 to 65 who had recovered from COVID-19.

This chain joins TRBV5-1 and TRBJ1-2, with 10 bases identical to TRBD1. Trimming removed 3 bases from V and 7 bases from J; junction bases left unmatched: 12. The CDR3 runs 16 residues. Germline CDR1 SGHRS, CDR2 YFSETQ. The CDR3 loop is CASSYLPGQGSSGYTF. CDR3 nucleotide sequence: TGCGCCAGCAGCTATTTGCCGGGACAGGGGTCCAGTGGCTACACCTTC.

The J gene is TRBJ2-7, the V gene TRBV4-3, with D possibly being TRBD2 (6 bases). The CDR3 length is 16 residues. Germline values: CDR1 LGHNA, CDR2 YSLEER. The germline V and J ends were trimmed by 1 base and 7 bases, with 20 bases remaining between them. The CDR3 DNA reads as TGCGCCAGCAGCCAAGGAGCTTTCGCGGGATTCGGGGAGCAGTACTTC. It encodes CASSQGAFAGFGEQYF.

This sequence joins TRBV5-6 and TRBJ1-3; D unresolved. The CDR3 is 13 amino acids. The germline V gene encodes CDR1 SGHDT and CDR2 YYEEEE. The germline V and J ends were trimmed by 7 bases and 6 bases, with 14 bases remaining between them. CDR3 protein: CASGLVGENTIYF. CDR3 DNA sequence: TGTGCCAGCGGACTGGTAGGCGAAAACACCATATATTTT. The variable domain in full, completed from reference TRBV5-6 and TRBJ1-3, reads DAGVTQSPTHLIKTRGQQVTLRCSPKSGHDTVSWYQQALGQGPQFIFQYYEEEERQRGNFPDRFSGHQFPNYSSELNVNALLLGDSALYLCASGLVGENTIYFGEGSWLTVV.

The V gene is TRBV6-1, the J gene TRBJ1-2; TRBD1 agrees at 8 bases. Germline V gives CDR1 MNHNS, CDR2 SASEGT. The length of the CDR3 is 14 residues. Trimming cost V 3 bases and J 8 bases; bases outside gene matches: 8. The CDR3 region has the DNA TGTGCCAGCAGTGACGGGGGGACAGGCAGGGGCTACACCTTC. This encodes CASSDGGTGRGYTF.

The chain links TRBV7-2 to TRBJ1-2; 7 bases fit TRBD1. The germline CDR1 and CDR2 sequences are SGHTA and FQGNSA. The CDR3 is made up of 15 amino acids. V lost 2 bases, J lost 7 bases, and 10 bases stayed unmatched. CDR3: CASSLTRDSPGGYTF. CDR3 nucleotide sequence: TGTGCCAGCAGCTTAACTCGGGACAGCCCGGGTGGCTACACCTTC.

V is TRBV7-9 and J is TRBJ1-3; D gene ambiguous. Germline loops: CDR1 SEHNR, CDR2 FQNEAQ (reference sequence). The length of the CDR3 is 15 residues. V was clipped by 3 bases and J by 2 bases, with 11 bases between them. CDR3 sequence (DNA): TGTGCCAGCAGCTTTGGGGAGGAGGCTGGAAACACCATATATTTT. Translation: CASSFGEEAGNTIYF.

The V gene is TRBV9, the J gene TRBJ2-2, with D unclear. The germline V gene has CDR1 SGDLS and CDR2 YYNGEE. V was cut by 4 bases and J by 10 bases, with 5 bases left in between. This CDR3 spans 10 amino acids. CDR3 DNA: TGTGCCAGCAGCCCCCAGGAGCTGTTTTTT. Residues: CASSPQELFF.

CDR3 in amino acids: CASSPGQGGTEAFF. CDR3 sequence (DNA): TGCGCCAGCAGCCCCGGACAGGGGGGCACTGAAGCTTTCTTT. The V and J genes are TRBV4-1 and TRBJ1-1; 10 bases align to TRBD1. Germline CDR1 and CDR2: MGHRA and YSYEKL. The CDR3 is 14 residues long. V was pared by 4 bases and J by 4 bases, with 3 bases of the junction left unmatched.

The V call is TRBV9, the J call TRBJ2-5, with D possibly matching TRBD1 (6 bases). Trimming left V 3 bases short and J 5 bases short, with 20 bases between. The CDR3 has 16 amino acids. Germline lookup yields CDR1 SGDLS and CDR2 YYNGEE. The CDR3 loop is CASSARDRSVGETQYF. In DNA, the CDR3 is TGTGCCAGCAGCGCTCGCGACAGGTCCGTAGGGGAGACCCAGTACTTC.

This chain uses TRBV5-5 with TRBJ2-7; D perhaps matches TRBD1 (6 bases). V dropped 0 bases and J dropped 3 bases, with 16 bases sitting between them. The CDR3 is 16 amino acids. Germline CDR1 is SGHKS and CDR2 is YYEKEE (reference sequence). The chain's CDR3 is CASSLERDTPIYEQYF. CDR3 nucleotide sequence: TGTGCCAGCAGCTTGGAAAGGGACACCCCAATCTACGAGCAGTACTTC. The variable domain in full, with the rest retrieved from reference TRBV5-5 and TRBJ2-7, is DAGVTQSPTHLIKTRGQQVTLRCSPISGHKSVSWYQQVLGQGPQFIFQYYEKEERGRGNFPDRFSARQFPNYSSELNVNALLLGDSALYLCASSLERDTPIYEQYFGPGTRLTVT.